The clone carrying this T cell receptor (beta chain) was found a few times. Sequencing was performed with immunoSEQ multiplex PCR; in TCRdb, only in-frame clones are kept and a portion is missing. Among 120,000 or so clones, around three quarters were seen once, and the ten largest hold 16%. Germline V gene data show CDR1 as SEHNR and CDR2 as FQNEAQ (reference sequence). V shed 0 bases and J shed 8 bases, with 10 bases lying between them. The CDR3 runs to 14 residues. This entry is derived from a study of blood T cell repertoires in COVID-19. The TCR comes from a man aged 55 to 70 with active or convalescent COVID-19. The sample was peripheral blood. The chain combines TRBV7-9 with TRBJ1-4; no clear D gene. CDR3 nucleotides: TGTGCCAGCAGCTTAGCTCGAGAGGGCGAAAAACTGTTTTTT. Amino acids: CASSLAREGEKLFF.